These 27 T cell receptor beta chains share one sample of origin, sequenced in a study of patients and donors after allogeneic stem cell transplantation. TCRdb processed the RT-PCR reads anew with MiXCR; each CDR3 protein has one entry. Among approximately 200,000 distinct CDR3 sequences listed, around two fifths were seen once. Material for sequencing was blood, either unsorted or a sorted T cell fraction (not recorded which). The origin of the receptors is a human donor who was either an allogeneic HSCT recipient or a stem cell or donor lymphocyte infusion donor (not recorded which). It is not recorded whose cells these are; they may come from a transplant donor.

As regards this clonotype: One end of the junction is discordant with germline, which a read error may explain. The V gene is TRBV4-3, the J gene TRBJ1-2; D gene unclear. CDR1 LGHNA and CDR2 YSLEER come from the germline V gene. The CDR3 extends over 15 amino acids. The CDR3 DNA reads TGCGCCAGCAGCCAAGATGTCCGAGCGCTTTATGGCCACACCTTC. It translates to CASSQDVRALYGHTF.

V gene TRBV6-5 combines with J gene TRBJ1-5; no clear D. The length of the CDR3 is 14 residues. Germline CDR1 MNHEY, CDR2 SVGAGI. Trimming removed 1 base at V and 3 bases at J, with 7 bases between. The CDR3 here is CASSYYGINQPQHF. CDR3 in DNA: TGTGCCAGCAGTTACTATGGGATCAATCAGCCCCAGCATTTT.

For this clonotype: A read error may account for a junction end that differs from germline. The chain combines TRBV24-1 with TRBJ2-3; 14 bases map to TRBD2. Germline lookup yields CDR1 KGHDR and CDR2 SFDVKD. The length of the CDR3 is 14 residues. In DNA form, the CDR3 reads TGTACCACCAGGACTAGCGGGGGGACAGATACGCAGTATTTT. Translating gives CTTRTSGGTDTQYF.

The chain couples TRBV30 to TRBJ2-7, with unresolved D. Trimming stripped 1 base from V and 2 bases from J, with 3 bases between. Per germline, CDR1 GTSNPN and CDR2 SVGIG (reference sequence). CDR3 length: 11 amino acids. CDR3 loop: CAWSDTYEQYF. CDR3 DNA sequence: TGTGCCTGGAGTGACACCTACGAGCAGTACTTC.

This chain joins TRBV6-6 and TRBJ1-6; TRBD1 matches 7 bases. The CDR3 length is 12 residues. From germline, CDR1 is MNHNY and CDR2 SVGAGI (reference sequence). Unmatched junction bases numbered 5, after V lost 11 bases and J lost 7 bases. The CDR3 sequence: CASATGNSPLHF. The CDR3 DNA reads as TGTGCCTCTGCGACAGGGAATTCACCCCTCCACTTT.

The CDR3 sequence is CASSYSLHLSYNEQFF. The DNA for the CDR3 is TGTGCCAGCAGTTACTCGCTCCACCTCTCCTACAATGAGCAGTTCTTC. This chain uses TRBV6-5 with TRBJ2-1; D unclear. This CDR3 is built from 16 residues. Germline loops: CDR1 MNHEY, CDR2 SVGAGI. The V gene lost 0 bases and the J gene lost 0 bases, with 9 bases spanning the gap.

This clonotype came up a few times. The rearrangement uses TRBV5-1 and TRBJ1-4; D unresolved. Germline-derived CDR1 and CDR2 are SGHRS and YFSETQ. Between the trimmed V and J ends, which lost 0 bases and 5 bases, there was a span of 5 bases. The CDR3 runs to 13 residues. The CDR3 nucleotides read TGCGCCAGCAGCTTGGGGGCCAATGAAAAACTGTTTTTT. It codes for CASSLGANEKLFF.

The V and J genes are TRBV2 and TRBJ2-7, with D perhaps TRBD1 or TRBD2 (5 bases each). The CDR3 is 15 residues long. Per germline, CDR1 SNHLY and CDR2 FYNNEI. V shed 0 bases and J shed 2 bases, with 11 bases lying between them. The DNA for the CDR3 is TGTGCCAGCAGTGAAGCCCTCCGGGGCACCTACGAGCAGTACTTC. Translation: CASSEALRGTYEQYF.

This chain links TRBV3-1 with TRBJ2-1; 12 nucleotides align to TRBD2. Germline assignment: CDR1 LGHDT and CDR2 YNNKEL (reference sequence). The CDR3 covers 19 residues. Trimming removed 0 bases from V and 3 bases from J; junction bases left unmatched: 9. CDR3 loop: CASSQDVGRGLAGYNEQFF. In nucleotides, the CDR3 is TGTGCCAGCAGCCAAGATGTGGGACGGGGACTAGCGGGCTACAATGAGCAGTTCTTC.

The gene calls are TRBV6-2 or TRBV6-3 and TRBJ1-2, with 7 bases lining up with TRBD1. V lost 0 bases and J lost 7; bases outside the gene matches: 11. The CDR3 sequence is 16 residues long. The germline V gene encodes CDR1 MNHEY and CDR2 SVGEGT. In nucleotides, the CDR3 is TGTGCCAGCAGTTACTCGAACCTGGGACAGTCAATTGGCTACACCTTC. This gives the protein CASSYSNLGQSIGYTF.

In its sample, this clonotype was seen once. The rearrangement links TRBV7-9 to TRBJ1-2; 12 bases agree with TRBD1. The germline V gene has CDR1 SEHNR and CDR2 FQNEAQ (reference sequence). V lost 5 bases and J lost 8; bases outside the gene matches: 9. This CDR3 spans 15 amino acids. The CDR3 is CASSRSGQGANGYTF. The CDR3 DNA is TGTGCCAGCAGCCGTTCGGGACAGGGGGCGAACGGCTACACCTTC.

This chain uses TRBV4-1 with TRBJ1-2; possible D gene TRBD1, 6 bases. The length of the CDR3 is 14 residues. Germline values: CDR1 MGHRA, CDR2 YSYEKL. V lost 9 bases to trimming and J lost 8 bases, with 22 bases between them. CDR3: CASRRTAFSGGYTF. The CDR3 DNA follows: TGCGCCAGTAGGAGGACAGCTTTTTCGGGGGGCTACACCTTC.

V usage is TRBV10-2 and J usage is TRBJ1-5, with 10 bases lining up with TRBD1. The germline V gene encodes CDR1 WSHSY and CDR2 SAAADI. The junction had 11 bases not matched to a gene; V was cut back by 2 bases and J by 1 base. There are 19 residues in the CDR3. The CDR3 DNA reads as TGCGCCAGCAGTGAGCCCCCTTGGACAGGGGGTTCAAGCAATCAGCCCCAGCATTTT. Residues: CASSEPPWTGGSSNQPQHF.

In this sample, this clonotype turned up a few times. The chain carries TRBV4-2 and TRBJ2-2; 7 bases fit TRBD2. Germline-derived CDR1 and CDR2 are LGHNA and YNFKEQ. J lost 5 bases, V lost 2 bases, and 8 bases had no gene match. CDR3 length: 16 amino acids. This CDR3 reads CASSQLGTTGTGELFF. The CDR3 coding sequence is TGTGCCAGCAGCCAACTCGGGACTACTGGAACCGGGGAGCTGTTTTTT.

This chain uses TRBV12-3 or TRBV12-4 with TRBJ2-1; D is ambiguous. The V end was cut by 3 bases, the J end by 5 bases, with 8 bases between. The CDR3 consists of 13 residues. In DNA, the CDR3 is TGTGCCAGCAGTTTGGTGGGTCACAATGAGCAGTTCTTC. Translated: CASSLVGHNEQFF.

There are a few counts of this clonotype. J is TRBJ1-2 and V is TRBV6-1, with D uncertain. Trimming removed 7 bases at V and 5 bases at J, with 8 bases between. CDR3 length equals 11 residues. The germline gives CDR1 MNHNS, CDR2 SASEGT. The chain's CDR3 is CASMKTYGYTF. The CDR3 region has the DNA TGTGCCAGCATGAAGACGTATGGCTACACCTTC.

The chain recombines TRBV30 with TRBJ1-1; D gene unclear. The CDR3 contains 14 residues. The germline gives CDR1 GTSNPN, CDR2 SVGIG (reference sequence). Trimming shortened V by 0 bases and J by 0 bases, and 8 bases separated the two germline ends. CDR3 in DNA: TGTGCCTGGAGTGTTGGAGGGATGAACACTGAAGCTTTCTTT. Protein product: CAWSVGGMNTEAFF.

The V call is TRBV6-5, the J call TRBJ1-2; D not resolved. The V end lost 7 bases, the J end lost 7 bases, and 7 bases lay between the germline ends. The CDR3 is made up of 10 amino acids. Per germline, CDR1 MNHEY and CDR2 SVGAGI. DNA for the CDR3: TGTGCCAGCATGGGGTTTGGCTACACCTTC. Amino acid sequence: CASMGFGYTF.

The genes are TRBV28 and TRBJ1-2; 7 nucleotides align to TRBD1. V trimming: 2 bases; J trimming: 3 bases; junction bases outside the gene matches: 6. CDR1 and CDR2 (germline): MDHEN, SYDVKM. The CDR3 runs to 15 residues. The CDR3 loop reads CASSLPAGQYYGYTF. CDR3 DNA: TGTGCCAGCAGTTTACCCGCGGGACAGTACTATGGCTACACCTTC.

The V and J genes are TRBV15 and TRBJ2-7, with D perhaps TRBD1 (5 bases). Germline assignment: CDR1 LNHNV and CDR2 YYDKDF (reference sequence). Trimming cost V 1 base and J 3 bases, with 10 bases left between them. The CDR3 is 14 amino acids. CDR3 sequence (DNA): TGTGCCACCAGCAGAGCCACAGGAATCTACGAGCAGTACTTC. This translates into CATSRATGIYEQYF. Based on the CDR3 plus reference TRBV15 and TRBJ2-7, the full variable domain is DAMVIQNPRYQVTQFGKPVTLSCSQTLNHNVMYWYQQKSSQAPKLLFHYYDKDFNNEADTPDNFQSRRPNTSFCFLDIRSPGLGDTAMYLCATSRATGIYEQYFGPGTRLTVT.

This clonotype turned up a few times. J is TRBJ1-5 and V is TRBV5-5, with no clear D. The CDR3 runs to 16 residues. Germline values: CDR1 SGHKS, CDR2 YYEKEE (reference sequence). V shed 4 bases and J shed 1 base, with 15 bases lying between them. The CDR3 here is CASSLRWQLSNQPQHF. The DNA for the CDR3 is TGTGCCAGCAGCCTGAGGTGGCAGCTAAGCAATCAGCCCCAGCATTTT.

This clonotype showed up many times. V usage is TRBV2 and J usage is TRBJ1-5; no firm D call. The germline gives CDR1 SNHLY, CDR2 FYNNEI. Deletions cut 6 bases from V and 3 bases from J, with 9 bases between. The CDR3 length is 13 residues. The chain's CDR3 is CASRRSFNQPQHF. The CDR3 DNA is TGTGCCAGCAGGAGGTCCTTCAATCAGCCCCAGCATTTT.

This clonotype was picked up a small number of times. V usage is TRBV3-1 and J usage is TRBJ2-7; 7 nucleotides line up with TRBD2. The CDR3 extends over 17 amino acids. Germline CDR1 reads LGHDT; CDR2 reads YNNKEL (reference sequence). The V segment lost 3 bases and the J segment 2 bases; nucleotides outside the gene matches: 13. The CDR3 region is CASSHTDKRGVTYEQYF. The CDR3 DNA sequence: TGTGCCAGCAGCCATACAGACAAACGGGGGGTGACCTACGAGCAGTACTTC.

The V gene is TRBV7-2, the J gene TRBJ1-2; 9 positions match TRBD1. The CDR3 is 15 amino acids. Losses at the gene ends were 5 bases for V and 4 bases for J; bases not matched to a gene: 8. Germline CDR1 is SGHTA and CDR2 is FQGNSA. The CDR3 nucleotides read TGTGCCAGCAGCCCCTGGGACAGGGCTATCTATGGCTACACCTTC. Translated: CASSPWDRAIYGYTF.

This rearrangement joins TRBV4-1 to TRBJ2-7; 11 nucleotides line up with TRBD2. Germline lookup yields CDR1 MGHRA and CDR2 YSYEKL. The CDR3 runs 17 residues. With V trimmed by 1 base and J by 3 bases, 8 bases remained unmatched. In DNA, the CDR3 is TGCGCCAGCAGCCAAGGGCTAGCGGGGGGCGCAGTCTACGAGCAGTACTTC. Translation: CASSQGLAGGAVYEQYF.

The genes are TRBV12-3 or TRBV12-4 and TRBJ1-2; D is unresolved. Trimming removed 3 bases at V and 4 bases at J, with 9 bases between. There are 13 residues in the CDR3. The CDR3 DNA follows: TGTGCCAGCAGTTTTGATCAAACCTATGGCTACACCTTC. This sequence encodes CASSFDQTYGYTF.

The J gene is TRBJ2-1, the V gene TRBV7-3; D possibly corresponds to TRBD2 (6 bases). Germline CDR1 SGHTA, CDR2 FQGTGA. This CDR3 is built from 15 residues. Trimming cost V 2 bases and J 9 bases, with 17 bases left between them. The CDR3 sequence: CASSLFSGGAVEQFF. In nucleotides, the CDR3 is TGTGCCAGCAGCTTATTCAGTGGCGGGGCGGTTGAGCAGTTCTTC.